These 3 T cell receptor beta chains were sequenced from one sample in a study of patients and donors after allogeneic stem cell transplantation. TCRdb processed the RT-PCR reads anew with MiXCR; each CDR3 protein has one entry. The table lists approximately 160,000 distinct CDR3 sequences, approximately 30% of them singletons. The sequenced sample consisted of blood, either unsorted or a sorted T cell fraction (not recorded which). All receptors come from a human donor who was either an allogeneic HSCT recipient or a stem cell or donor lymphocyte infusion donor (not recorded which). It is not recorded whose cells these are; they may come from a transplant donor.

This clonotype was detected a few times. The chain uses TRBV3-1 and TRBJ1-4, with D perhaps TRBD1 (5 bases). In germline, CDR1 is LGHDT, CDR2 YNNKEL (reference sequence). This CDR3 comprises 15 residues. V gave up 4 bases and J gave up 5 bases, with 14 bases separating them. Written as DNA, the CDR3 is TGTGCCAGCAGCCCCTCGACAGCTACAAATGAAAAACTGTTTTTT. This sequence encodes CASSPSTATNEKLFF.

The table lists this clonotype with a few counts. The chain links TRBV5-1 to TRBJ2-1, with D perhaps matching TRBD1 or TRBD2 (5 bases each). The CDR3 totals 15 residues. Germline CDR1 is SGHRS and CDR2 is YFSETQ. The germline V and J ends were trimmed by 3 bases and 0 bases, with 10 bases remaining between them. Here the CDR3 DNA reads TGCGCCAGCAGCTCGGACACTAGCTCCTACAATGAGCAGTTCTTC. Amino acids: CASSSDTSSYNEQFF. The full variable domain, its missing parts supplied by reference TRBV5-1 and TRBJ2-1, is KAGVTQTPRYLIKTRGQQVTLSCSPISGHRSVSWYQQTPGQGLQFLFEYFSETQRNKGNFPGRFSGRQFSNSRSEMNVSTLELGDSALYLCASSSDTSSYNEQFFGPGTRLTVL.

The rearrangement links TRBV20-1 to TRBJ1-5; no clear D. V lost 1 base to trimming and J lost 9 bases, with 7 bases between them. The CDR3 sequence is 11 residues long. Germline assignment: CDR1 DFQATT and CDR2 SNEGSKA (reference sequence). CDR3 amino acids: CSARGSRPQHF. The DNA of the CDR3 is TGCAGTGCTAGAGGCAGTAGGCCCCAGCATTTT.